Listed below are T cell receptor beta chains from one sample, sequenced in a study of breast tumors, draining lymph nodes, adjacent tissues. TCRdb processed the multiplex PCR reads anew with MiXCR; each CDR3 protein has one entry. The sample includes about 230,000 distinct CDR3 sequences, 32% of them seen just once. The sequenced sample was axillary lymph node tissue. The receptors derive from a female donor with breast cancer. Some clones in this sample may be carry-over from other donors' samples. Each CDR3 is given with its conserved first and last residue. A D gene is named only where the DNA matches it firmly. The listing skips clone size in some rows; elsewhere it reads once, few, many or a size class.

length: 14; size: few; D: TRBD1; V: TRBV6-5; J: TRBJ2-1; CDR3: CASSRQGSYNEQFF; DNA: TGTGCCAGCAGTCGACAGGGGAGCTACAATGAGCAGTTCTTC
length: 10; size: -; D: -; V: TRBV2; J: TRBJ2-1; CDR3: CAGSEDEQFF; DNA: TGTGCCGGCAGTGAAGACGAGCAGTTCTTC
length: 15; size: many; D: -; V: TRBV15; J: TRBJ2-3; CDR3: CATSPLRRATDTQYF; DNA: TGTGCCACCAGCCCCCTCAGACGGGCAACAGATACGCAGTATTTT
length: 16; size: many; D: -; V: TRBV4-1; J: TRBJ2-2; CDR3: CASSQVYSSVTGELFF; DNA: TGCGCCAGCAGCCAAGTTTATAGCTCGGTCACCGGGGAGCTGTTTTTT
length: 17; size: many; D: TRBD1; V: TRBV9; J: TRBJ1-3; CDR3: CASSVETGLSSGNTIYF; DNA: TGTGCCAGCAGCGTAGAGACAGGGCTGAGCTCTGGAAACACCATATATTTT
length: 14; size: -; D: TRBD2; V: TRBV2; J: TRBJ2-5; CDR3: CASAGSGSQETQYF; DNA: TGTGCCTCAGCGGGGAGCGGGTCCCAAGAGACCCAGTACTTC
length: 16; size: many; D: TRBD2; V: TRBV19; J: TRBJ2-7; CDR3: CASSWTGTSGVYEQYF; DNA: TGTGCCAGTAGTTGGACCGGGACTAGCGGGGTCTACGAGCAGTACTTC
length: 15; size: many; D: -; V: TRBV30; J: TRBJ1-5; CDR3: CAWSVPTGINQPQHF; DNA: TGTGCCTGGAGTGTCCCCACAGGGATCAATCAGCCCCAGCATTTT
length: 13; size: -; D: TRBD1; V: TRBV12-3/TRBV12-4; J: TRBJ1-2; CDR3: CASSLKGARGYTF; DNA: TGTGCCAGCAGTTTAAAGGGGGCGCGGGGCTACACCTTC
length: 17; size: many; D: -; V: TRBV6-5; J: TRBJ2-2; CDR3: CASSEGGGEVGTGELFF; DNA: TGTGCCAGCAGTGAGGGGGGAGGGGAGGTGGGCACCGGGGAGCTGTTTTTT
length: 18; size: few; D: TRBD1; V: TRBV4-1; J: TRBJ2-1; CDR3: CASSQTGTGVAAYNEQFF; DNA: TGCGCCAGCAGCCAAACCGGGACAGGGGTTGCGGCCTACAATGAGCAGTTCTTC
length: 14; size: many; D: TRBD1; V: TRBV6-1; J: TRBJ2-1; CDR3: CASSVLGQVNEQFF; DNA: TGTGCCAGCAGTGTACTGGGACAGGTCAATGAGCAGTTCTTC
length: 16; size: many; D: TRBD2; V: TRBV4-2; J: TRBJ2-1; CDR3: CASSQEPSGTYNEQFF; DNA: TGTGCCAGCAGCCAAGAACCTAGCGGCACCTACAATGAGCAGTTCTTC
length: 15; size: many; D: -; V: TRBV15; J: TRBJ1-3; CDR3: CATSRDPVGGNTIYF; DNA: TGTGCCACCAGCAGAGATCCGGTAGGCGGAAACACCATATATTTT
length: 15; size: -; D: TRBD2; V: TRBV29-1; J: TRBJ2-5; CDR3: CSVDDRASGRKTQYF; DNA: TGCAGCGTTGACGACAGGGCTAGCGGGAGAAAGACCCAGTACTTC
length: 17; size: -; D: TRBD2; V: TRBV4-1; J: TRBJ2-5; CDR3: CASSQGLAGGYQETQYF; DNA: TGCGCCAGCAGCCAGGGACTAGCGGGAGGGTACCAAGAGACCCAGTACTTC
length: 17; size: -; D: -; V: TRBV6-5; J: TRBJ2-4; CDR3: CASRPFSIGPYLNIQYF; DNA: TGTGCCAGCAGGCCGTTCAGTATCGGGCCCTACTTAAACATTCAGTACTTC
length: 13; size: many; D: -; V: TRBV25-1; J: TRBJ1-2; CDR3: CASSEQGLWGYTF; DNA: TGTGCCAGCAGTGAGCAGGGTCTCTGGGGCTACACCTTC
length: 16; size: many; D: TRBD2; V: TRBV6-1; J: TRBJ2-2; CDR3: CASRSPRGGATGELFF; DNA: TGTGCCAGCAGGTCCCCTCGCGGGGGGGCCACCGGGGAGCTGTTTTTT
length: 15; size: many; D: -; V: TRBV5-6; J: TRBJ2-7; CDR3: CASSSFYRVVGEQYF; DNA: TGTGCCAGCAGCTCGTTCTACAGGGTGGTGGGCGAGCAGTACTTC
length: 15; size: many; D: -; V: TRBV14; J: TRBJ2-7; CDR3: CASSQGIGDAYEQYF; DNA: TGTGCCAGCAGCCAAGGAATTGGAGATGCCTACGAGCAGTACTTC
length: 16; size: many; D: -; V: TRBV5-1; J: TRBJ2-1; CDR3: CASSRQSVSSYNEQFF; DNA: TGCGCCAGCAGCCGCCAGTCGGTTAGCTCCTACAATGAGCAGTTCTTC
length: 13; size: -; D: TRBD2; V: TRBV29-1; J: TRBJ2-1; CDR3: CSVGLADREEQFF; DNA: TGCAGCGTCGGACTAGCGGATAGGGAGGAACAGTTCTTC
length: 16; size: many; D: -; V: TRBV7-8; J: TRBJ2-7; CDR3: CASSPLGGLGPREQYF; DNA: TGTGCCAGCAGCCCGTTGGGGGGCCTGGGACCTAGGGAGCAGTACTTC
length: 15; size: many; D: -; V: TRBV11-1; J: TRBJ2-7; CDR3: CASSSTLGKVHEQYF; DNA: TGTGCCAGCAGCTCCACCCTCGGGAAAGTACACGAGCAGTACTTC
length: 14; size: many; D: -; V: TRBV12-3/TRBV12-4; J: TRBJ1-4; CDR3: CASSLNSQSGKLFF; DNA: TGTGCCAGCAGTTTAAACAGTCAAAGCGGGAAACTGTTTTTT
length: 16; size: many; D: -; V: TRBV5-1; J: TRBJ2-4; CDR3: CASSLGGSSAKNIQYF; DNA: TGCGCCAGCAGCTTGGGTGGGTCCTCAGCCAAAAACATTCAGTACTTC
length: 15; size: many; D: -; V: TRBV9; J: TRBJ2-6; CDR3: CASTQGMTGANVLTF; DNA: TGTGCCAGCACGCAGGGTATGACTGGGGCCAACGTCCTGACTTTC
length: 16; size: many; D: -; V: TRBV20-1; J: TRBJ2-5; CDR3: CSARDLGYRSQETQYF; DNA: TGCAGTGCTAGAGATCTCGGGTACAGATCCCAAGAGACCCAGTACTTC
length: 15; size: -; D: TRBD2; V: TRBV6-1; J: TRBJ2-1; CDR3: CASSEVGTSGGEQFF; DNA: TGTGCCAGCAGTGAAGTTGGGACTAGCGGGGGTGAGCAGTTCTTC
length: 15; size: -; D: -; V: TRBV9; J: TRBJ2-3; CDR3: CASSVTGTSTDTQYF; DNA: TGTGCCAGCAGCGTAACGGGTACTAGCACAGATACGCAGTATTTT
length: 14; size: few; D: TRBD1; V: TRBV5-1; J: TRBJ1-1; CDR3: CASSSWTGVTEAFF; DNA: TGCGCCAGCAGCTCGTGGACAGGGGTAACTGAAGCTTTCTTT
length: 15; size: many; D: TRBD2; V: TRBV20-1; J: TRBJ2-7; CDR3: CSARDGTRSSYEQYF; DNA: TGCAGTGCTAGAGATGGGACTAGGAGCTCCTACGAGCAGTACTTC
length: 16; size: -; D: TRBD2; V: TRBV19; J: TRBJ2-2; CDR3: CASSTWTSGNTGELFF; DNA: TGTGCCAGTAGCACTTGGACTAGCGGAAATACCGGGGAGCTGTTTTTT
length: 18; size: -; D: TRBD2; V: TRBV7-2; J: TRBJ2-1; CDR3: CASSLQGGPGGPPNEQFF; DNA: TGTGCCAGCAGTTTACAGGGCGGTCCGGGAGGGCCCCCCAATGAGCAGTTCTTC
length: 14; size: -; D: TRBD1; V: TRBV29-1; J: TRBJ2-1; CDR3: CQLTGTGQIDEQFF; DNA: TGCCAGCTCACCGGGACAGGGCAAATTGATGAGCAGTTCTTC
length: 15; size: many; D: -; V: TRBV20-1; J: TRBJ2-5; CDR3: CSALPPTGPQETQYF; DNA: TGCAGTGCCCTCCCCCCGACAGGCCCCCAAGAGACCCAGTACTTC
length: 14; size: many; D: TRBD2; V: TRBV12-3/TRBV12-4; J: TRBJ2-3; CDR3: CASSSPGLADTQYF; DNA: TGTGCCAGCAGTTCCCCGGGACTAGCAGATACGCAGTATTTT
length: 15; size: -; D: TRBD2; V: TRBV5-1; J: TRBJ2-7; CDR3: CASSVLSGRGGEQYF; DNA: TGCGCCAGCAGCGTGTTGAGCGGGAGAGGGGGGGAGCAGTACTTC
length: 15; size: -; D: TRBD1; V: TRBV7-9; J: TRBJ2-1; CDR3: CGSSFGRGRNNEQLF; DNA: TGTGGCAGCAGCTTTGGCAGGGGGCGAAACAATGAGCAGCTCTTC
length: 16; size: -; D: TRBD2; V: TRBV5-1; J: TRBJ2-2; CDR3: CASSLGRAGGTGELFF; DNA: TGCGCCAGCAGCTTGGGGCGAGCGGGAGGAACCGGGGAGCTGTTTTTT